This TCR beta chain was identified in a study of T-cell memory formation after mild COVID-19. Across the study: The two donors had largely donor-specific TCR clusters.

This clonotype turned up a few times. This CDR3 has 13 amino acids. CDR1 is LGHNA, CDR2 YNFKEQ, per germline. V lost 4 bases and J lost 8, with 12 bases in between. Constant-segment primers served in 5'RACE that generated TCR alpha and TCR beta cDNA libraries bearing sample barcodes and UMIs. TCRdb reprocessed the 5' RACE reads via MiXCR and lists one record per CDR3 protein. The sample consists of approximately 200,000 distinct CDR3 sequences, roughly 17% of them appearing once. The chain is built from TRBV4-2 and TRBJ2-1; maybe TRBD1 (6 bases). The sequencing input was PBMCs or a T cell subset sorted from them (not recorded which). The sequence derives from an adult woman who had mild COVID-19 (a few samples of this study predate the infection). Cell type and time point are not known. CDR3 in amino acids: CASSRRRGDEQFF. The CDR3 DNA reads as TGTGCCAGCAGCCGACGCAGGGGCGATGAGCAGTTCTTC.